The clone carrying this T cell receptor beta chain was seen a few times. These data come from a study of response to subunit inactivated influenza vaccine. One entry per CDR3 protein results from TCRdb running MiXCR on the RT-PCR reads. The sample yields more than 450,000 distinct CDR3 sequences, approximately 10% seen once. This CDR3 contains 17 residues. Germline CDR1 reads SEHNR; CDR2 reads FQNEAQ (reference sequence). Trimming removed 1 base from V and 4 bases from J; junction bases left unmatched: 11. This same sample was also part of a study on T cells expressing NK-cell markers. As reported in that work: Production of TCR beta cDNA relied on 5'RACE template switching with UMIs. Four donors likewise had their CD3+CD56-NKG2C+ fraction led by these clonotypes.

The clonotype originates from a man in his forties or fifties who received an inactivated influenza vaccine. The input for sequencing was PBMCs from blood, taken on the day of vaccination. The chain is built from TRBV7-9 and TRBJ1-1; 8 bases match TRBD1. CDR3 sequence reads: CASSLDGPGQGGTEAFF. In DNA, the CDR3 is TGTGCCAGCAGCTTAGACGGCCCTGGACAGGGTGGCACTGAAGCTTTCTTT.